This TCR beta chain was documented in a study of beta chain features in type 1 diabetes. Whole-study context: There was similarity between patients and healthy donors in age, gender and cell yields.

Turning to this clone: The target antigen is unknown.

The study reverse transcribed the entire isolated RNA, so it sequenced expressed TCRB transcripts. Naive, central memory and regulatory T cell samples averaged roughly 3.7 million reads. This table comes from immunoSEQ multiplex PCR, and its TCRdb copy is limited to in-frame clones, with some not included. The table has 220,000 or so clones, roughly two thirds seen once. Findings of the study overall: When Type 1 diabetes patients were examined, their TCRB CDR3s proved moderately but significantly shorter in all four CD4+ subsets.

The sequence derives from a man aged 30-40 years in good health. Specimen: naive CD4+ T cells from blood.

The CDR3 sequence is CSVGGSPYEQYF. The CDR3 bases are TGCAGCGTAGGAGGGTCCCCCTACGAGCAGTACTTC. The chain joins TRBV29-1 to TRBJ2-7; D possibly corresponds to TRBD2 (6 bases). Germline V CDR1 and CDR2: SQVTM, ANQGSEA. This CDR3 comprises 12 residues. Trimming left V 6 bases short and J 2 bases short, with 11 bases between.